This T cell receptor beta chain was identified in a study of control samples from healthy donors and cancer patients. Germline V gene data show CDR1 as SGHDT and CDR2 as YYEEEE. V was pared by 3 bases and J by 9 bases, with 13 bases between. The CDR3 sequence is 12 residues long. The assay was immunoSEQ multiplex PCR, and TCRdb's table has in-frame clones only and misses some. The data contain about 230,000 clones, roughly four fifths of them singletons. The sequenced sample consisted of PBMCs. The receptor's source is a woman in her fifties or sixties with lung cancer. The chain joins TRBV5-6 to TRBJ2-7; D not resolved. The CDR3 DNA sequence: TGTGCCAGCAGCTCCGGACCCTTATTGCAGTACTTC. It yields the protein CASSSGPLLQYF.